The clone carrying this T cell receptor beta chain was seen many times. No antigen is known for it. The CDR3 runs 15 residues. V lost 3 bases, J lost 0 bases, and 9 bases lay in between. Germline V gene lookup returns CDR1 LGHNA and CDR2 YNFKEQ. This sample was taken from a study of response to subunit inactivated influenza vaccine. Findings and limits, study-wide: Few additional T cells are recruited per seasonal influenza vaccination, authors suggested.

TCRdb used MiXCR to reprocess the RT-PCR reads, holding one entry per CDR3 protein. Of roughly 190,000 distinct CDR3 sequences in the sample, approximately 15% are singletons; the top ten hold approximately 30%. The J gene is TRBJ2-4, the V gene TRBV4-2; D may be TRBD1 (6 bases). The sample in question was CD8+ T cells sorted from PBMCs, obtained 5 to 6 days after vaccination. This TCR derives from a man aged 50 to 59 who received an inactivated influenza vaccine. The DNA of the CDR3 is TGTGCCAGCAGCCAGGACAGCTTAGCCAAAAACATTCAGTACTTC. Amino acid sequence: CASSQDSLAKNIQYF.